A selection of T cell receptor beta chains follows, all from one sample in a study of blood T cells in healthy people across ages. TCRdb reanalysed the 5' RACE reads using MiXCR and keeps one entry per CDR3 protein. The sample includes about 640,000 distinct CDR3 sequences, about 54% of them seen just once. Sequencing was performed on blood. Receptor source: a man aged 55-75 years in good health. CDR3s include the opening cysteine and the closing phenylalanine or tryptophan. The order of the fields is clone size, D gene, J gene, V gene, CDR3 DNA, CDR3 protein. A D gene is named only where the DNA matches it firmly. Rows give clone size only sometimes, using once, few, many, or a class for an expanded clone.

size: NA; D: NA; J: TRBJ2-2; V: TRBV30; DNA: TGTGCCTGGAGCCCGGCCCCGGGCCACACCGGGGAGCTGTTTTTT; CDR3: CAWSPAPGHTGELFF
size: NA; D: NA; J: TRBJ2-5; V: TRBV24-1; DNA: TGTGCCACCAGTGACCGAAGGGGGGAGACCCAGTACTTC; CDR3: CATSDRRGETQYF
size: many; D: NA; J: TRBJ2-7; V: TRBV27; DNA: TGTGCCAGCAGTAGCTGGAACGACGAGCAGTACTTC; CDR3: CASSSWNDEQYF
size: few; D: TRBD1; J: TRBJ2-5; V: TRBV5-1; DNA: TGCGCCAGCAGCTTGGGGGACAGGAGTCTGGAGACCCAGTACTTC; CDR3: CASSLGDRSLETQYF
size: NA; D: TRBD2; J: TRBJ2-3; V: TRBV20-1; DNA: TGCAGTGCTAGAGATCGGCTAGCGGGGGGTCCAGATACGCAGTATTTT; CDR3: CSARDRLAGGPDTQYF
size: NA; D: NA; J: TRBJ2-7; V: TRBV10-2; DNA: TGCGCCACTACTGCCGTATCCCCCTACGAGCAGTACTTC; CDR3: CATTAVSPYEQYF
size: NA; D: TRBD2; J: TRBJ2-1; V: TRBV7-2; DNA: TGTGCCAGCAGCCCGACACTAGCGGGTTACAATGAGCAGTTCTTC; CDR3: CASSPTLAGYNEQFF
size: NA; D: TRBD2; J: TRBJ2-3; V: TRBV9; DNA: TGTGCCAGCAGCGTAGCGGGAGGGCCGGGAGATACGCAGTATTTT; CDR3: CASSVAGGPGDTQYF
size: NA; D: NA; J: TRBJ2-2; V: TRBV3-1; DNA: TGTGCCAGCAGCCCCCGTCCGGCCAACACCGGGGAGCTGTTTTTT; CDR3: CASSPRPANTGELFF
size: NA; D: TRBD2; J: TRBJ2-3; V: TRBV5-1; DNA: TGCGCCAGCTACCCCGGTGGCGGGGGGGCGGATACGCAGTATTTT; CDR3: CASYPGGGGADTQYF
size: NA; D: TRBD1; J: TRBJ2-5; V: TRBV5-1; DNA: TGCGCCAGCAGCTTGGGGGGACAGGTTCAGCGGGAGACCCAGTACTTC; CDR3: CASSLGGQVQRETQYF
size: NA; D: TRBD1; J: TRBJ2-7; V: TRBV12-3/TRBV12-4; DNA: TGTGCCAGCAGTGCGAGGGGACAGGGGTTGGGTGAGCAGTACTTC; CDR3: CASSARGQGLGEQYF
size: few; D: TRBD1; J: TRBJ2-1; V: TRBV12-3/TRBV12-4; DNA: TGTGCCAGCAGTTCCGGTACGGGACAGGGGATTATCAATGAGCAGTTCTTC; CDR3: CASSSGTGQGIINEQFF
size: NA; D: NA; J: TRBJ1-4; V: TRBV20-1; DNA: TGCAGTGCTGAAGGGAACCCTAATGAAAAACTGTTTTTT; CDR3: CSAEGNPNEKLFF
size: NA; D: NA; J: TRBJ1-2; V: TRBV28; DNA: TGTGCCAGCAGTTTAGGACAACTTAAACTCTATGGCTACACCTTC; CDR3: CASSLGQLKLYGYTF
size: NA; D: TRBD2; J: TRBJ2-1; V: TRBV29-1; DNA: TGCAGCGTTGATGTCGCCGGGACTAGGGGATACAATGAGCAGTTCTTC; CDR3: CSVDVAGTRGYNEQFF
size: NA; D: NA; J: TRBJ2-1; V: TRBV21-1; DNA: TGTGTCAGCAGCAAATTCCTCGACAGGGAAAGTGAGCAGTTCTTC; CDR3: CVSSKFLDRESEQFF
size: NA; D: NA; J: TRBJ2-7; V: TRBV9; DNA: TGTGCCAGCAGCTCAGGGGACCTGGGGATCTACGAGCAGTACTTC; CDR3: CASSSGDLGIYEQYF
size: NA; D: TRBD1; J: TRBJ2-7; V: TRBV19; DNA: TGTGCCAGTGCCTCGAGACAGGGCCACAGCTCCGAGCAGTACTTC; CDR3: CASASRQGHSSEQYF
size: few; D: NA; J: TRBJ2-1; V: TRBV12-3/TRBV12-4; DNA: TGTGCCAGCAGTATCCCCCAGGGGTATGAGCAGTTCTTC; CDR3: CASSIPQGYEQFF
size: few; D: NA; J: TRBJ2-3; V: TRBV11-2; DNA: TGTGCCAGCAGCTTAGGTCAAAGTGCCGATACGCAGTATTTT; CDR3: CASSLGQSADTQYF
size: NA; D: NA; J: TRBJ2-5; V: TRBV25-1; DNA: TGTGCCAGCAGTGACAGGCACAGGAGCCAAGAGACCCAGTACTTC; CDR3: CASSDRHRSQETQYF
size: few; D: NA; J: TRBJ2-3; V: TRBV5-1; DNA: TGCGCCAGCAGGGGTAGCCTCGCAGATACGCAGTATTTT; CDR3: CASRGSLADTQYF
size: NA; D: NA; J: TRBJ2-1; V: TRBV27; DNA: TGTGCCAGCAGTTTATTTTCGGGCTACAATGAGCAGTTCTTC; CDR3: CASSLFSGYNEQFF
size: NA; D: TRBD2; J: TRBJ2-3; V: TRBV20-1; DNA: TGCAGTGCGAGCCCTAGCGGGGGGGGTTTTTTCACAGATACGCAGTATTTT; CDR3: CSASPSGGGFFTDTQYF